The 6 T cell receptor beta chains reported below all come from one sample, sequenced in a study of OX40 agonist ivuxolimab in advanced cancers. Assay used: immunoSEQ multiplex PCR; TCRdb lists only in-frame clones, some missing. The sample includes around 94,000 clones, more than 90% of them seen just once. Sequencing was performed on CD4+ or CD8+ T cells sorted from blood, taken in a trial of the OX40 agonist ivuxolimab. All receptors come from an adult with an advanced solid tumor such as melanoma, head and neck, liver or kidney cancer.

The chain recombines TRBV6-1 with TRBJ2-7; 9 nucleotides match TRBD1. After removal of 8 bases from V and 2 bases from J, the junction contained 7 bases not matched to a gene. From germline, CDR1 is MNHNS and CDR2 SASEGT. The CDR3 has 14 residues. The CDR3, as DNA: TGTGCCAGCGGGGGACAGGGTTTGACCTACGAGCAGTACTTC. Residues: CASGGQGLTYEQYF.

The rearrangement links TRBV2 to TRBJ1-2, with TRBD1 identical over 8 bases. The CDR3 sequence is 16 residues long. The ends lost 1 base at V and 7 bases at J; junction bases unmatched: 11. Per the germline V gene, CDR1 is SNHLY and CDR2 is FYNNEI. The CDR3 coding sequence is TGTGCCAGCAGTGAAGTACCCAAGACAGGGGAGGGTGGCTACACCTTC. It specifies CASSEVPKTGEGGYTF.

The chain carries TRBV2 and TRBJ2-3, with a weak D call TRBD2 (6 bases). The CDR3 has 15 amino acids. Germline CDR1 SNHLY, CDR2 FYNNEI. Deletions cut 5 bases from V and 0 bases from J, with 12 bases between. This chain's CDR3 is CASSLAESSTDTQYF. The CDR3 DNA follows: TGTGCCAGCAGTTTAGCGGAATCTAGCACAGATACGCAGTATTTT.

This chain connects TRBV7-9 to TRBJ2-7; D possibly corresponds to TRBD1 (5 bases). The V end was cut by 1 base, the J end by 6 bases, with 10 bases between. The CDR3 extends over 13 amino acids. Germline loops: CDR1 SEHNR, CDR2 FQNEAQ (reference sequence). The CDR3 bases are TGTGCCAGCAGCTTAGTAGAGGACATCGAGCAGTACTTC. This gives the protein CASSLVEDIEQYF.

This clone came up once. CDR3 sequence (DNA): TGCGCCAGCAGCCAAGGAGTTAGAGAGGTCGCTAACTATGGCTACACCTTC. Translating it yields CASSQGVREVANYGYTF. This chain uses TRBV4-3 with TRBJ1-2, with D unclear. Per germline, CDR1 LGHNA and CDR2 YSLEER. The CDR3 sequence is 17 residues long. V dropped 1 base and J dropped 0 bases, with 15 bases sitting between them.

The gene calls are TRBV5-1 and TRBJ2-7; D perhaps matches TRBD2 (5 bases). V lost 4 bases to trimming and J lost 2 bases, with 16 bases between them. Germline V gene data show CDR1 as SGHRS and CDR2 as YFSETQ. The CDR3 extends over 15 amino acids. The CDR3 nucleotides read TGCGCCAGCAGCCCTGGTGGGGAGCTAGCCTACGAGCAGTACTTC. It encodes CASSPGGELAYEQYF. Drawing the rest from reference TRBV5-1 and TRBJ2-7, the complete variable domain is KAGVTQTPRYLIKTRGQQVTLSCSPISGHRSVSWYQQTPGQGLQFLFEYFSETQRNKGNFPGRFSGRQFSNSRSEMNVSTLELGDSALYLCASSPGGELAYEQYFGPGTRLTVT.